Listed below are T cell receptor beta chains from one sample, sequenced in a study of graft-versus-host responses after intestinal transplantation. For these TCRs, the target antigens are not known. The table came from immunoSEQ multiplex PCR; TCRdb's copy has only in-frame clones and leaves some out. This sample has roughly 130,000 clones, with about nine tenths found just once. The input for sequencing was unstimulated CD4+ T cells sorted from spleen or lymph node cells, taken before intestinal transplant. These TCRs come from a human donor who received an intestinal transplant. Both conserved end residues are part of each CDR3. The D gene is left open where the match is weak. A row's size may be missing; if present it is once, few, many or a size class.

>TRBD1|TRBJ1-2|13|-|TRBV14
TGTGCCAGCAGCCGACAGGGCACCTATGGCTACACCTTC
CASSRQGTYGYTF
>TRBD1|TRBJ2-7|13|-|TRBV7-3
TGTGCCAGCAGCTTGTTACAGGGGGAGGAGCAGTACTTC
CASSLLQGEEQYF
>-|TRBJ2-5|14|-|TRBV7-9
TGTGCCAGCAGCCTTGACGGCACCCAAGAGACCCAGTACTTC
CASSLDGTQETQYF
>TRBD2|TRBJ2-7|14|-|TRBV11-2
TGTGCTTCGGGACTAGCGAGACCGGGTGGGGAGCAGTACTTC
CASGLARPGGEQYF
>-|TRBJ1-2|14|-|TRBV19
TGTGCCAGTAGTATTAGGTACAGATTGGATGGCTACACCTTC
CASSIRYRLDGYTF
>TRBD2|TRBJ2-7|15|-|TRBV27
TGTGCCAGCAGTAAACTAGCGGGAGGGCCCGGCGAGCAGTACTTC
CASSKLAGGPGEQYF
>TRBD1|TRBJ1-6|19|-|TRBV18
TGTGCCAGCTCACCACGTCCCGGGACAGGGGCAGGGGAGAATTCACCCCTCCACTTT
CASSPRPGTGAGENSPLHF
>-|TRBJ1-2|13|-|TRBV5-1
TGCGCCAGCAGCTCCACCCTGGGGGCCGGCTACACCTTC
CASSSTLGAGYTF
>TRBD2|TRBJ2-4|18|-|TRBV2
TGTGCCAGCAGTGGCTTTATCCTCGCGGGAGGCAACAAAAACATTCAGTACTTC
CASSGFILAGGNKNIQYF
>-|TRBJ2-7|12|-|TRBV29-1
TGCAGCGTTGAAGCTAGCTCCTACGAGCAGTACTTC
CSVEASSYEQYF
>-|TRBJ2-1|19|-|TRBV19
TGTGCCAGTAGTATTACGGTCTGGGGTACTAGGGGGATAGACAATGAGCAGTTCTTC
CASSITVWGTRGIDNEQFF
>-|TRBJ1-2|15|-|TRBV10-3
TGTGCCACCAGCGATAAGGGGGGGAGGGACTATGGCTACACCTTC
CATSDKGGRDYGYTF
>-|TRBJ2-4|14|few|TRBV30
TGTGCCTGGAGCTCAGGGGGGGGCGGAAACATTCAGTACTTC
CAWSSGGGGNIQYF
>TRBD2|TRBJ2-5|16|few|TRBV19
TGTGCCAGTAGTATGGGGGCTAGCGGGGCGCAAGAGACCCAGTACTTC
CASSMGASGAQETQYF
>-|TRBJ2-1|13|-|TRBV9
TGTGCCAGCAGCGTAGCTAGCGAGGGTGAGCAGTTCTTC
CASSVASEGEQFF
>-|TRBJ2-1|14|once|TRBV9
TGTGCCAGCAGCGGCCGACAGACCTCGGGGGAGCAGTTCTTC
CASSGRQTSGEQFF
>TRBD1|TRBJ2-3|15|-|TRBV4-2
TGTGCCAGCAGCCCGGGTGGACAGGGGTCAGATACGCAGTATTTT
CASSPGGQGSDTQYF
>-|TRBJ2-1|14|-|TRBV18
TGTGCCAGCTCACCGAAGCAGGAGAATAATGAGCAGTTCTTC
CASSPKQENNEQFF
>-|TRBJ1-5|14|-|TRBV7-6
TGTGCCAGCAGCTTAAACCATGGCAGTCAGCCCCAGCATTTT
CASSLNHGSQPQHF
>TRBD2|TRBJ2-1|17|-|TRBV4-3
TGCGCCAGCAGCCAAGAGTCCGTAGCGGGAGGGCCGACTGAGCAGTTCTTC
CASSQESVAGGPTEQFF
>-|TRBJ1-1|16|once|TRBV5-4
TGTGCCAGCAGCTTGGGGGGGGCGCAGGGTGACACTGAAGCTTTCTTT
CASSLGGAQGDTEAFF
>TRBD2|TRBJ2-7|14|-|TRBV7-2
TGTGCCAGCAGCTATGCGAGCGGGAGGGTCGAGCAGTACTTC
CASSYASGRVEQYF
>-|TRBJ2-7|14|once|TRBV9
TGTGCCAGCAGCCCCACACTAGCCAGCTACGAGCAGTACTTC
CASSPTLASYEQYF
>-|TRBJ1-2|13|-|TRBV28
TGTGCCAGCAGTTCCCCACCTGGGTATGGCTACACCTTC
CASSSPPGYGYTF
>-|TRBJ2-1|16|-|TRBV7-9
TGTGCCAGCAGCCCCTCGGGTGGGAGGTCCTACAATGAGCAGTTCTTC
CASSPSGGRSYNEQFF
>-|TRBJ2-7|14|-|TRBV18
TGTGCCAGCTCACGCCCCCCCAGGGTCTACGAGCAGTACTTC
CASSRPPRVYEQYF
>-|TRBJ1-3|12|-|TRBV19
TGTGCCAGTAGTATCCTTGGAAACACCATATATTTT
CASSILGNTIYF
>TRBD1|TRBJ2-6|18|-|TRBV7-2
TGTGCCAGCAGCTTAAGAAGACAGGGCTTCTCTGGGGCCAACGTCCTGACTTTC
CASSLRRQGFSGANVLTF